The clone carrying this TCR beta chain was recorded only once. The antigen is unknown. These data originate in a study of OX40 agonist ivuxolimab in advanced cancers. The table came from immunoSEQ multiplex PCR; TCRdb's copy has only in-frame clones and leaves some out. This table holds about 25,000 clones, roughly 85% found once. Study observations and caveats: CD8+ T cells were the subset that, on average, had more expanded clones than CD4+.

The clonotype originates from an adult with an advanced solid tumor such as melanoma, head and neck, liver or kidney cancer. The sequences come from CD4+ or CD8+ T cells sorted from blood, collected in a trial of the OX40 agonist ivuxolimab.

CDR3 amino acids: CASSFEVQETQYF. CDR3 nucleotides: TGCGCCAGCAGCTTCGAGGTACAAGAGACCCAGTACTTC. This chain links TRBV5-1 with TRBJ2-5, with D uncertain. The CDR3 is 13 amino acids. CDR1 is SGHRS, CDR2 YFSETQ, per germline. Trimming removed 2 bases from V and 2 bases from J, with 7 bases in between.